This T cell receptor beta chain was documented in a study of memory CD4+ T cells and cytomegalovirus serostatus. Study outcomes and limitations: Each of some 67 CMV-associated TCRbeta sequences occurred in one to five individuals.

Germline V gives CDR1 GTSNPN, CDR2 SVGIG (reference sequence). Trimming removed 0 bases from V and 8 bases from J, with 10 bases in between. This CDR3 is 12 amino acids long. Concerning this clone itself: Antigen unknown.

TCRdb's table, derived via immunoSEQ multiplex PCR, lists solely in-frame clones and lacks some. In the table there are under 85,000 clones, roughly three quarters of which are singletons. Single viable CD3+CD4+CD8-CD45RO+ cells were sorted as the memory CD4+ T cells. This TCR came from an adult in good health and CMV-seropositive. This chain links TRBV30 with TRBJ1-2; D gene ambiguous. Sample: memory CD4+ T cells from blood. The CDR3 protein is CAWSVGSGGYTF. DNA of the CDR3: TGTGCCTGGAGTGTAGGTTCTGGCGGCTACACCTTC.